The entry below describes one T cell receptor (beta chain). Its antigen is not identified. This CDR3 has 13 residues. V was trimmed by 8 bases and J by 4 bases, leaving 12 bases between them. Germline V gene sequence: CDR1 KGHSH, CDR2 LQKENI. This sample is drawn from a study of beta chain features in type 1 diabetes. General study points: Naive, central memory and Treg TCRB repertoires appeared more alike in patients than in healthy donors.

Isolated RNA was reverse transcribed in full, so expressed TCRB transcripts were sequenced. The data were produced by immunoSEQ multiplex PCR, yet TCRdb's version contains in-frame clones alone and is incomplete. The data hold about 340,000 clones, with roughly 8% observed a single time. The TCR originated in a woman younger than 35 in good health. The rearrangement joins TRBV18 to TRBJ2-1; D may correspond to TRBD1 or TRBD2 (5 bases each). Sequencing was done on a sample of central memory CD4+ T cells from blood. The CDR3: CASVRESYNEQFF. CDR3 nucleotides: TGTGCCAGCGTCAGGGAGTCGTACAATGAGCAGTTCTTC.